This entry is about one TCR beta chain. This sample is part of a study of T cells expressing NK-cell markers. Study in general: Repertoires of TCR beta were obtained from T cells sorted as CD3+CD56+NKG2C+, CD3+CD56+NKG2C- and CD3+CD56-NKG2C+. Seven HCMV-seropositive donors and one seronegative donor made up the eight sequenced donors.

This CDR3 has 18 amino acids. TCRdb processed the 5' RACE reads again and assigns one entry to each CDR3 protein, with no DNA. This table holds 120,000 to 150,000 distinct CDR3 sequences. The V gene is TRBV23-1, the J gene TRBJ2-3; the TRBD1 assignment by TCRdb is unverifiable without DNA. TRBV23-1 is sorted into the ORF group, with uncertain function. This TCR derives from a young man in good health. Sequencing was done on a sample of blood T cells: a sorted CD56 or NKG2C T cell subset, CD4+ or CD8+ T cells, or bulk PBMC T cells (not recorded which). This chain's CDR3 is CASSQSFSGTVDTDTQYF.